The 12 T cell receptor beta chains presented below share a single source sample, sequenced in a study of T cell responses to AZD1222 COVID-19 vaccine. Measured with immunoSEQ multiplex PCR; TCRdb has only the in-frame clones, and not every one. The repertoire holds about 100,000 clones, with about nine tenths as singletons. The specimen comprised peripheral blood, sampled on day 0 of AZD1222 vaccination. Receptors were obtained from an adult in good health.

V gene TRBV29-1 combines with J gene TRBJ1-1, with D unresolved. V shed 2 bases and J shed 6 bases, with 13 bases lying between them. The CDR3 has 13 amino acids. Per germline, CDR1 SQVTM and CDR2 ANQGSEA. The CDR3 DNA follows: TGCAGCGTTGAAAGAGGTAGCGGTGCTGAAGCTTTCTTT. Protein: CSVERGSGAEAFF. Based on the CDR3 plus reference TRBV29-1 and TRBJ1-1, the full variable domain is SAVISQKPSRDICQRGTSLTIQCQVDSQVTMMFWYRQQPGQSLTLIATANQGSEATYESGFVIDKFPISRPNLTFSTLTVSNMSPEDSSIYLCSVERGSGAEAFFGQGTRLTVV.

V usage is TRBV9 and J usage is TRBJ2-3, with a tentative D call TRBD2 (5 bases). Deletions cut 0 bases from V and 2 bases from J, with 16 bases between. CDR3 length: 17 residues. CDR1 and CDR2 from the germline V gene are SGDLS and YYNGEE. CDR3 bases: TGTGCCAGCAGCGTAGGTGGTCTAGCAGCTTCCACAGATACGCAGTATTTT. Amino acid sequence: CASSVGGLAASTDTQYF.

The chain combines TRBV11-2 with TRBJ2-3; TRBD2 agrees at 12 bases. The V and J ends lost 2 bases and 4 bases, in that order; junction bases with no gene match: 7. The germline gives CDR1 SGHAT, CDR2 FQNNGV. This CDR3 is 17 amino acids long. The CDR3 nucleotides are TGTGCCAGCAGCTTACCCACTAGCGGGAGGACGTCAGATACGCAGTATTTT. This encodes CASSLPTSGRTSDTQYF.

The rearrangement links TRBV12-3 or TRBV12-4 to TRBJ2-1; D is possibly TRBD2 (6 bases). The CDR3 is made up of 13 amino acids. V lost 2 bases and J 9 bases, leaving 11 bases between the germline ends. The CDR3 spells CASSLLGRGEQFF. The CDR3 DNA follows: TGTGCCAGCAGTTTATTAGGGCGGGGTGAGCAGTTCTTC.

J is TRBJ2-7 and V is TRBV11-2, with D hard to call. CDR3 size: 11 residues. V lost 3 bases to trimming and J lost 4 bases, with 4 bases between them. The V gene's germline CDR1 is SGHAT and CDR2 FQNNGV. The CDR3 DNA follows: TGTGCCAGCAGCTTCATGTACGAGCAGTACTTC. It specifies CASSFMYEQYF.

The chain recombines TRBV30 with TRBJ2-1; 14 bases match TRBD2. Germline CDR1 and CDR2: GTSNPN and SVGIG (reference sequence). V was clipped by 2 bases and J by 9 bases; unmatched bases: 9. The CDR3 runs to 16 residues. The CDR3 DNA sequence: TGTGCCTGGAGTCAATTGGGGACTAGCGGGAGCGGTGAGCAGTTCTTC. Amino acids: CAWSQLGTSGSGEQFF.

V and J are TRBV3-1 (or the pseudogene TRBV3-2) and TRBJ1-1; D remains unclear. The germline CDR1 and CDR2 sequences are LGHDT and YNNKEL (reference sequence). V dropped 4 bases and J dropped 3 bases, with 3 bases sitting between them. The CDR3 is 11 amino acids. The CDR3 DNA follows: TGTGCCAGCAGCCCGGACACTGAAGCTTTCTTT. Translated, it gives CASSPDTEAFF.

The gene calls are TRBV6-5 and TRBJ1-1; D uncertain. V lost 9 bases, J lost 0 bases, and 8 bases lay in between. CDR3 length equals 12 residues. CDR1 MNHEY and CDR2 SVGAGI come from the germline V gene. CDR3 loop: CASGRLNTEAFF. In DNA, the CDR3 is TGTGCCAGTGGCAGGTTGAACACTGAAGCTTTCTTT.

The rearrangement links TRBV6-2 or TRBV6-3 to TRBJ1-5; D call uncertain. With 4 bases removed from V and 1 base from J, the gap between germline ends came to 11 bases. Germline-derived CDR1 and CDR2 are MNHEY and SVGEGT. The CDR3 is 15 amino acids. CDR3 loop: CASSFRGLSNQPQHF. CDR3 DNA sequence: TGTGCCAGCAGTTTCCGCGGGTTGAGCAATCAGCCCCAGCATTTT.

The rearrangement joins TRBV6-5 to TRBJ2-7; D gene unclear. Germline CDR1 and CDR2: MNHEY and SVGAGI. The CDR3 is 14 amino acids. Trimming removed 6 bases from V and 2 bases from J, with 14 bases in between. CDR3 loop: CASRIGPGTYEQYF. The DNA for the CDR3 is TGTGCCAGCAGAATTGGACCAGGAACCTACGAGCAGTACTTC.

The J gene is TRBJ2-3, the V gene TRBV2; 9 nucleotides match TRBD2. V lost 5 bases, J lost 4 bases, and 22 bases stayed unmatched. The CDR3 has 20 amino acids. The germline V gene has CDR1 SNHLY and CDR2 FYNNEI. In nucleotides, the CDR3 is TGTGCCAGCAGTCAAAAACATTTGGGACTAGCAGCTGAGGTGTCAGATACGCAGTATTTT. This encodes CASSQKHLGLAAEVSDTQYF. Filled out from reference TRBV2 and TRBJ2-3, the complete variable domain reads EPEVTQTPSHQVTQMGQEVILRCVPISNHLYFYWYRQILGQKVEFLVSFYNNEISEKSEIFDDQFSVERPDGSNFTLKIRSTKLEDSAMYFCASSQKHLGLAAEVSDTQYFGPGTRLTVL.

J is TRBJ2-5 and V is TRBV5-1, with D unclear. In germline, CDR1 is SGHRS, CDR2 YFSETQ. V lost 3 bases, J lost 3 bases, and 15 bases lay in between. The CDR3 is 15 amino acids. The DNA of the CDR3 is TGCGCCAGCAGCTCCCATCTCATTGGAAAAGAGACCCAGTACTTC. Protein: CASSSHLIGKETQYF.